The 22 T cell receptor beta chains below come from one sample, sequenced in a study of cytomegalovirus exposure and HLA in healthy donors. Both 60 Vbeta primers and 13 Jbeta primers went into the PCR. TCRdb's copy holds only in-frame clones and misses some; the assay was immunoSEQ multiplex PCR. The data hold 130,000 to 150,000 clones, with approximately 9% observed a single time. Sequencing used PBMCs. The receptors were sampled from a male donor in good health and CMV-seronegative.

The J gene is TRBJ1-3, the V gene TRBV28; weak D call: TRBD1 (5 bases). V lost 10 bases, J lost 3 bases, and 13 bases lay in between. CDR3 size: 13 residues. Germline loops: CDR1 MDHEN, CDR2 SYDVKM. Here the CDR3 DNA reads TGTGCCATGGGGGGATCCCTTGGAAACACCATATATTTT. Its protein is CAMGGSLGNTIYF.

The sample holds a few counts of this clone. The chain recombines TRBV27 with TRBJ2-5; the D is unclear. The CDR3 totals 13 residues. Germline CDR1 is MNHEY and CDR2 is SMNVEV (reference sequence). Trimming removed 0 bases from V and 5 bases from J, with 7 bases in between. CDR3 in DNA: TGTGCCAGCAGTTTATCCGGGTCGGAGACCCAGTACTTC. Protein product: CASSLSGSETQYF.

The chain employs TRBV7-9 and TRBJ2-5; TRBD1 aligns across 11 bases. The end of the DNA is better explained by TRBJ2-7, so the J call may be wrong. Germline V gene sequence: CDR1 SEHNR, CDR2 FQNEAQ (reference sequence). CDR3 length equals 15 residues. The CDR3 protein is CASSRGGQGAYEQYF. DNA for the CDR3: TGTGCCAGCAGCCGTGGGGGACAGGGGGCCTACGAGCAGTACTTC.

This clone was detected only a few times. CDR3 nucleotides: TGTGCCAGCAGTGGCGGTCTAGCGGGGGGATCCAAAAACATTCAGTACTTC. Translated, it gives CASSGGLAGGSKNIQYF. This chain joins TRBV2 and TRBJ2-4, with 11 nucleotides matching TRBD2. The CDR3 runs to 17 residues. Germline values: CDR1 SNHLY, CDR2 FYNNEI. The V and J ends lost 4 bases and 2 bases, in that order; junction bases with no gene match: 7. Together with reference TRBV2 and TRBJ2-4, the CDR3 gives the full variable domain: EPEVTQTPSHQVTQMGQEVILRCVPISNHLYFYWYRQILGQKVEFLVSFYNNEISEKSEIFDDQFSVERPDGSNFTLKIRSTKLEDSAMYFCASSGGLAGGSKNIQYFGAGTRLSVL.

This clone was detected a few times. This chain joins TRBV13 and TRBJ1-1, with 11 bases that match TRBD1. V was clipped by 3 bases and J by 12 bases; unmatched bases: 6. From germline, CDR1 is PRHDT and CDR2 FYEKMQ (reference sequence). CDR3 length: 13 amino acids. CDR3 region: CASSFRDRGSSFF. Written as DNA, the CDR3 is TGTGCCAGCAGCTTCCGGGACAGGGGGTCGTCTTTCTTT.

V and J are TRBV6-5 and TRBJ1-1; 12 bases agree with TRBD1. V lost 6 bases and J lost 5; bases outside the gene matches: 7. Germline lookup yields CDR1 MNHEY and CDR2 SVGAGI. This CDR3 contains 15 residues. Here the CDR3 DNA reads TGTGCCAGCAGCCGGGACAGGGGGCAGGTGACTGAAGCTTTCTTT. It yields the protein CASSRDRGQVTEAFF.

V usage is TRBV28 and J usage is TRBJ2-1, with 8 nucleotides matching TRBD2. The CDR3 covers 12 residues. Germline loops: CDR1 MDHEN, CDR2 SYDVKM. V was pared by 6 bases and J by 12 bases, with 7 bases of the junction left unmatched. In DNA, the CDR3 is TGTGCCAGCAGCTCCAGCGGGAGACGGCAGTTCTTC. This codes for CASSSSGRRQFF.

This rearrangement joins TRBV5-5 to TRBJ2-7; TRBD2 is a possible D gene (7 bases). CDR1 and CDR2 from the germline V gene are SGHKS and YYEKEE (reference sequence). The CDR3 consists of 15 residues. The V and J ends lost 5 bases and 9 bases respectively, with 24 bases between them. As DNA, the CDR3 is TGTGCCAGCAGTGCGGTGGGAGGGGGTGAAGTGATGCAGTACTTC. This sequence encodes CASSAVGGGEVMQYF.

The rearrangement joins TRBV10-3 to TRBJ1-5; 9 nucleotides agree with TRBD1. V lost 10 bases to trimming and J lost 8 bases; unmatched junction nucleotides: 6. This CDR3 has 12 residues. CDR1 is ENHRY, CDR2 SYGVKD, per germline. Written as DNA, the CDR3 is TGTGCCACCACAGGGGGCGGTGAGCCCCAGCATTTT. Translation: CATTGGGEPQHF.

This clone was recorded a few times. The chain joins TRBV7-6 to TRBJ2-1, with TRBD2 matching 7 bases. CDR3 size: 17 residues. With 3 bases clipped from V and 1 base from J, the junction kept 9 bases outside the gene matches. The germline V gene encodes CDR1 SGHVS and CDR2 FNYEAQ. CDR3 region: CASSFDRRGGSYNEQFF. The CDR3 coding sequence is TGTGCCAGCAGCTTTGATAGGCGCGGGGGATCCTACAATGAGCAGTTCTTC.

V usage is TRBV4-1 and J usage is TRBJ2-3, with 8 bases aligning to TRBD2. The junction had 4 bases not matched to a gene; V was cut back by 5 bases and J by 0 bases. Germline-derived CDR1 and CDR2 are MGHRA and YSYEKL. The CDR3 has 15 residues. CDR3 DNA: TGCGCCAGCAGCGGTGCGGGGGGTAGCACAGATACGCAGTATTTT. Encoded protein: CASSGAGGSTDTQYF.

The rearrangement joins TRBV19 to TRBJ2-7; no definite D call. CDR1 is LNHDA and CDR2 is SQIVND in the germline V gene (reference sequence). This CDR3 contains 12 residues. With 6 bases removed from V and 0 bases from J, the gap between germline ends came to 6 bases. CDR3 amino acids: CASSESSYEQYF. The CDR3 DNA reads TGTGCCAGTAGCGAGTCCTCCTACGAGCAGTACTTC.

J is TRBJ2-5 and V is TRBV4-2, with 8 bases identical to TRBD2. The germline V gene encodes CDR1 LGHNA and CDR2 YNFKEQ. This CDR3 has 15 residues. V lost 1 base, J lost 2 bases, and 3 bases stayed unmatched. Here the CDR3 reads CASSQARGAQETQYF. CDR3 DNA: TGTGCCAGCAGCCAAGCGCGGGGGGCGCAAGAGACCCAGTACTTC.

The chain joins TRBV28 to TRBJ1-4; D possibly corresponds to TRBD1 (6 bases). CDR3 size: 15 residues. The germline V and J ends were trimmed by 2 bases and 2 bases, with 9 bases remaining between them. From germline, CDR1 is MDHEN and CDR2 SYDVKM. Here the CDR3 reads CASSLPQGTNEKLFF. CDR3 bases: TGTGCCAGCAGTTTACCCCAGGGGACTAATGAAAAACTGTTTTTT.

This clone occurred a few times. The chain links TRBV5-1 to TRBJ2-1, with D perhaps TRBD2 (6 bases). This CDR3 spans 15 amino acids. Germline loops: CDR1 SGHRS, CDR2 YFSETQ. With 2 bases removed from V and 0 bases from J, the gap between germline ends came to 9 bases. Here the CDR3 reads CASSLGLTSYNEQFF. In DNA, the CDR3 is TGCGCCAGCAGCTTAGGACTAACCTCCTACAATGAGCAGTTCTTC.

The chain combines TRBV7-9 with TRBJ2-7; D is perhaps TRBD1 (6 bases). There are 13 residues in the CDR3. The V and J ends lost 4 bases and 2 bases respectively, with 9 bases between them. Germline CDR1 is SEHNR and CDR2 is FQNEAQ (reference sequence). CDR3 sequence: CASSSYRAYEQYF. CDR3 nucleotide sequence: TGTGCCAGCAGCTCGTACAGGGCCTACGAGCAGTACTTC.

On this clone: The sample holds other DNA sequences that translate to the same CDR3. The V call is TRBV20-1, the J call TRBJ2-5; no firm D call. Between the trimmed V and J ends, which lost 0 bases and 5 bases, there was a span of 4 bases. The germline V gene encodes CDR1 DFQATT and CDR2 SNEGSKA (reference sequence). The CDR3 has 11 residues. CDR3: CSARDRETQYF. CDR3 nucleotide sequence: TGCAGTGCTAGAGATCGGGAGACCCAGTACTTC.

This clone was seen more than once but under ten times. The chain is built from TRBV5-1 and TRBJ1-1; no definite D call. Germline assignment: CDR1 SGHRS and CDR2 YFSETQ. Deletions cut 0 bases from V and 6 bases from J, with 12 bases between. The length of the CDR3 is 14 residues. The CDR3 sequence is CASSLGGDSPEAFF. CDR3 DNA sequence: TGCGCCAGCAGCTTGGGCGGGGATAGCCCTGAAGCTTTCTTT.

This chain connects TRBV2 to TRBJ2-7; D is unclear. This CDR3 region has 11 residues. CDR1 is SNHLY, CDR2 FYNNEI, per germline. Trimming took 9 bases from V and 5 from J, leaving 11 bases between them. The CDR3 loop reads CASTAVNEQYF. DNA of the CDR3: TGTGCCAGTACCGCGGTAAACGAGCAGTACTTC.

Here the CDR3 reads CATSRDKAADYGYTF. The CDR3 coding sequence is TGTGCCACCAGCAGAGATAAGGCGGCGGACTATGGCTACACCTTC. This sequence joins TRBV15 and TRBJ1-2; the D is unclear. V gave up 0 bases and J gave up 3 bases, with 11 bases separating them. CDR1 and CDR2 from the germline V gene are LNHNV and YYDKDF (reference sequence). This CDR3 has 15 amino acids. The complete variable domain, with remaining parts taken from reference TRBV15 and TRBJ1-2, reads DAMVIQNPRYQVTQFGKPVTLSCSQTLNHNVMYWYQQKSSQAPKLLFHYYDKDFNNEADTPDNFQSRRPNTSFCFLDIRSPGLGDTAMYLCATSRDKAADYGYTFGSGTRLTVV.

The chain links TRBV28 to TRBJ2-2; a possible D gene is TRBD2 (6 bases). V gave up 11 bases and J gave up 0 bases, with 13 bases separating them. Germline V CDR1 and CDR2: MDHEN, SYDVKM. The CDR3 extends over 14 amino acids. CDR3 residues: CAGGTGPNTGELFF. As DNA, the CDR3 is TGTGCCGGGGGGACCGGGCCGAACACCGGGGAGCTGTTTTTT.

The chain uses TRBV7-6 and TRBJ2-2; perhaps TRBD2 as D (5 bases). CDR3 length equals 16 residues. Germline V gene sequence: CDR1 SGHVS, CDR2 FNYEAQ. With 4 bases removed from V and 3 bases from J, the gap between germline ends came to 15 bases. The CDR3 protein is CASSSSLKPHTGELFF. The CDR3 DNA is TGTGCCAGCAGCTCTAGCTTGAAGCCCCACACCGGGGAGCTGTTTTTT.